This paragraph covers one T cell receptor beta chain sequence. Its antigen remains unidentified. The data stem from a study of T cells in Graves' hyperthyroidism and ophthalmopathy. Findings and caveats of the study: Onset of ophthalmopathy came a median around 6.5 months after the model predicted it.

Newly diagnosed hyperthyroidism patients aged 18 to 65 years had disease lasting under 2 months. Amplification of TCR beta CDR3 regions used RNA as the template. The HTBI set primed first-round TCR CDR3 RT-PCR. TCRdb reanalysed the multiplex PCR reads using MiXCR and keeps one entry per CDR3 protein. The data contain more than 600,000 distinct CDR3 sequences, roughly 17% of them singletons. Germline V gene sequence: CDR1 MNHNS, CDR2 SASEGT. The CDR3 has 15 residues. V was pared by 6 bases and J by 0 bases, with 5 bases of the junction left unmatched. J is TRBJ2-7 and V is TRBV6-1; TRBD2 aligns across 10 bases. This TCR was sampled from a man younger than 35 with Graves' hyperthyroidism. Sample: blood. CDR3 sequence: CASRRLAGISYEQYF. CDR3 DNA sequence: TGTGCCAGCAGGCGACTAGCGGGTATCTCCTACGAGCAGTACTTC.